Described below is a single T cell receptor (beta chain) sequence and its context. Antigen unknown. The data stem from a study of Tregs in tolerant kidney transplant recipients. There are 16 residues in the CDR3. The V gene lost 4 bases and the J gene lost 0 bases, with 13 bases spanning the gap. Germline-derived CDR1 and CDR2 are KGHSH and LQKENI. Clones were sequenced by immunoSEQ multiplex PCR, and TCRdb holds only the in-frame ones, with some missing. The table lists 90,000 to 130,000 clones, about 90% of them singletons, with around 0.35% in the top ten. Study conclusions and caveats: The most relevant donor-specific Treg TCRbeta repertoire apparently came from expansion with activated donor B cells.

Unstimulated regulatory T cells (CD4+CD25+CD127-), CD4+CD25- non-regulatory cells, CD4 and CD8 cells were FACS-sorted from thawed PBMCs. This chain connects TRBV18 to TRBJ1-5; TRBD1 is a possible D gene (6 bases). The specimen comprised CD4+ T cells from blood, sampled before the transplant. The TCR was taken from a human donor who received a combined kidney and bone marrow transplant. CDR3 in DNA: TGTGCCAGCTCACGGGCAGGGGCTAATAGCAATCAGCCCCAGCATTTT. It yields the protein CASSRAGANSNQPQHF.